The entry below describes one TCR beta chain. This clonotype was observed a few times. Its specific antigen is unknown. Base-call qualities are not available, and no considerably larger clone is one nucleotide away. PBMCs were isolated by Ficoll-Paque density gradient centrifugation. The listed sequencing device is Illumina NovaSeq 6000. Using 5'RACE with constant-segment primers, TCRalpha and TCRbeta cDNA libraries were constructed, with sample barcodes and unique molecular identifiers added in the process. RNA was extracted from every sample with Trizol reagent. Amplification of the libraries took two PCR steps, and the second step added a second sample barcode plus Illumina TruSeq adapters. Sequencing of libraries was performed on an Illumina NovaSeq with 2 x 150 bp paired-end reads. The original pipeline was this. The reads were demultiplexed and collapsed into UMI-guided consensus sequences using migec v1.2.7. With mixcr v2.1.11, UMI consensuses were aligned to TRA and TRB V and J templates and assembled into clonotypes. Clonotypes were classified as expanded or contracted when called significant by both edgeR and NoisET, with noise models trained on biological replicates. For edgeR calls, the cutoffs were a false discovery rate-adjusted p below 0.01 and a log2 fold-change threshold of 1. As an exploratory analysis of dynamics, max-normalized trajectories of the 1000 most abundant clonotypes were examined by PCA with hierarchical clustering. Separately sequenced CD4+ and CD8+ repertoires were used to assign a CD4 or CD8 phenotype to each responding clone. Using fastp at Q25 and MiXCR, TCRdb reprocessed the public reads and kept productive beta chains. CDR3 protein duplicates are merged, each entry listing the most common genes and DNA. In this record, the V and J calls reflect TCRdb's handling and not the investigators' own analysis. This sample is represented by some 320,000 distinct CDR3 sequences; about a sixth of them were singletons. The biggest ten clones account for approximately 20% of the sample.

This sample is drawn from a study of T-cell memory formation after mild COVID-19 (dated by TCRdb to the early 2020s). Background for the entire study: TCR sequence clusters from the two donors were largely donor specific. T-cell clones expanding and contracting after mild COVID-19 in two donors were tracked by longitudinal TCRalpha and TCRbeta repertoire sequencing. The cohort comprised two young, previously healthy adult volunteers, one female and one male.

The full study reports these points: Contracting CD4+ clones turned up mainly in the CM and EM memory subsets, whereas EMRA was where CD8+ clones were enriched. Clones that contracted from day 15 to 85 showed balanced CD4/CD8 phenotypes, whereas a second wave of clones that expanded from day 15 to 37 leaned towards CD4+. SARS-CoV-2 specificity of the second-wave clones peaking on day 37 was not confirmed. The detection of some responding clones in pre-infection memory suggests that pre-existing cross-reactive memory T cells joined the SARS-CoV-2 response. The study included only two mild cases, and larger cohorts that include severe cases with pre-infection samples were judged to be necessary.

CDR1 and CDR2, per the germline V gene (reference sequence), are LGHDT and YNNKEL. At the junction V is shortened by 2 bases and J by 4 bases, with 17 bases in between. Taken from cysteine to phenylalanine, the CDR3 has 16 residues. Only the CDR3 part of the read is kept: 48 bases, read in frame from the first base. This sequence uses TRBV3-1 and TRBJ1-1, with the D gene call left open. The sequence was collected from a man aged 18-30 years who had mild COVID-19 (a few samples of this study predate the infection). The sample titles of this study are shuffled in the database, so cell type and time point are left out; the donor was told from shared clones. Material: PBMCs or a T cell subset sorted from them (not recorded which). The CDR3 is CASSQFLGGKFTEAFF. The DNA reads TGTGCCAGCAGCCAATTCTTAGGAGGTAAATTCACTGAAGCTTTCTTT.